This T cell receptor (beta chain) emerged from a study of control samples from healthy donors and cancer patients. This CDR3 spans 16 amino acids. V gave up 7 bases and J gave up 2 bases, with 19 bases separating them. CDR1 and CDR2 from the germline V gene are LGHNT and FRNRAP. This table comes from immunoSEQ multiplex PCR, and its TCRdb copy is limited to in-frame clones, with some not included. The table records approximately 190,000 clones, about 90% of them present only once. What was sequenced was blood. This clonotype was obtained from a man aged 25 to 40 in good health. This sequence joins TRBV12-5 and TRBJ2-3; D is perhaps TRBD2 (5 bases). The CDR3 region is CASEGWGAGSTDTQYF. For the CDR3, the DNA is TGTGCTAGTGAAGGGTGGGGAGCAGGCTCCACAGATACGCAGTATTTT.